This T cell receptor (beta chain) was recovered during a study of blood T cell repertoires in COVID-19. Repertoires were generated with immunoSEQ multiplex PCR, while TCRdb's copy carries only in-frame clones and drops some. This sample carries roughly 480,000 clones, roughly nine tenths of them seen once, and the ten largest clones take approximately 0.9%. The germline V gene encodes CDR1 SEHNR and CDR2 FQNEAQ (reference sequence). The CDR3 contains 16 residues. V gave up 1 base and J gave up 4 bases; unmatched junction bases: 4. The receptor comes from a man between 18 and 29 years old with COVID-19, enrolled during active disease. What was sequenced was peripheral blood. The rearrangement links TRBV7-9 to TRBJ1-5, with 10 bases aligning to TRBD1. In DNA, the CDR3 is TGTGCCAGCAGCTTAGGAGGGACAGGGGAGAATCAGCCCCAGCATTTT. The encoded protein is CASSLGGTGENQPQHF.